The T cell receptor (beta chain) under discussion was sequenced for a study of technical replicates of blood from a handful of donors. V shed 4 bases and J shed 6 bases, with 20 bases lying between them. There are 16 residues in the CDR3. Germline values: CDR1 SGHDT, CDR2 YYEEEE. Clones were sequenced by immunoSEQ multiplex PCR, and TCRdb holds only the in-frame ones, with some missing. The sample contains 80,000 to 90,000 clones, around 94% of which appear only once. The chain carries TRBV5-6 and TRBJ1-5; weak D call: TRBD1 (6 bases). The material sequenced was T cells isolated from PBMCs. The receptor was derived from a human donor in good health. The CDR3 region has the DNA TGTGCCAGCAGCCAAGGGCCTTCGACAGGAATTCAGCCCCAGCATTTT. As protein: CASSQGPSTGIQPQHF.